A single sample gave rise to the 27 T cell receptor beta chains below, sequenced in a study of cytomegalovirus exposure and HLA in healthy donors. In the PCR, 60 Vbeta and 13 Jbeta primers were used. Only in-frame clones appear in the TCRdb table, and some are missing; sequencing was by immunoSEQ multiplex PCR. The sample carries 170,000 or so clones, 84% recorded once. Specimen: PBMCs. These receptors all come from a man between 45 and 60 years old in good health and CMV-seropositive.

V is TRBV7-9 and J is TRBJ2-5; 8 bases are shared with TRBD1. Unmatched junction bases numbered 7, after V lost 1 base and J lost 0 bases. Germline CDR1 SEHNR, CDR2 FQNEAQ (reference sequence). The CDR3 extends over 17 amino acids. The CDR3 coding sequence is TGTGCCAGCAGCTTAGGGGGACAGGACGTGTACCAAGAGACCCAGTACTTC. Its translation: CASSLGGQDVYQETQYF.

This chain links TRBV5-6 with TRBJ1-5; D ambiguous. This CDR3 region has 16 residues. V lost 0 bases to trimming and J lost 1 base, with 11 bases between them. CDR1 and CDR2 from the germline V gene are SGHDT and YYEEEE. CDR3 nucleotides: TGTGCCAGCAGCTTGGGGTCGGGGTTGAGCAATCAGCCCCAGCATTTT. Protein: CASSLGSGLSNQPQHF.

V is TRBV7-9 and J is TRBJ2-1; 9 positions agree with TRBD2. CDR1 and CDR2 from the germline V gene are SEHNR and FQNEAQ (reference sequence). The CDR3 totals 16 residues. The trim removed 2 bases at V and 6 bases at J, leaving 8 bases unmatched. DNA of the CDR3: TGTGCCAGCAGCTTATTACGACTAGCGGCCCCCAATGAGCAGTTCTTC. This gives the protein CASSLLRLAAPNEQFF.

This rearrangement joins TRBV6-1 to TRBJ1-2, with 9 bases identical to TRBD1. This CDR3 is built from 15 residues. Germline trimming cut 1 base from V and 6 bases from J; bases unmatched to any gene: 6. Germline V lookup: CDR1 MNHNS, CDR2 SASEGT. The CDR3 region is CASSEEDRGRNGYTF. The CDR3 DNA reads TGTGCCAGCAGTGAAGAGGACAGGGGTAGGAATGGCTACACCTTC.

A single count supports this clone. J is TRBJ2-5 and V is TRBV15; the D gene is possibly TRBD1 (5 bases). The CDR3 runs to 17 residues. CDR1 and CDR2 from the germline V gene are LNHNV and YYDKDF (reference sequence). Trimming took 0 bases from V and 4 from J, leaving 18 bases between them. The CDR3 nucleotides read TGTGCCACCAGCAGAGATCGACAGTCTCGCGTACGAGAGACCCAGTACTTC. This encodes CATSRDRQSRVRETQYF.

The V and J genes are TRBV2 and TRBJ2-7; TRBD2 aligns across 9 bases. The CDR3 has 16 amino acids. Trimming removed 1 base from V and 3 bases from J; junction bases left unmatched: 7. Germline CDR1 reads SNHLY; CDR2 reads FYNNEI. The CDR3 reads CASSEDRSGRNYEQYV. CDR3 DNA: TGTGCCAGCAGTGAAGATCGTAGCGGGAGAAACTACGAGCAGTACGTC.

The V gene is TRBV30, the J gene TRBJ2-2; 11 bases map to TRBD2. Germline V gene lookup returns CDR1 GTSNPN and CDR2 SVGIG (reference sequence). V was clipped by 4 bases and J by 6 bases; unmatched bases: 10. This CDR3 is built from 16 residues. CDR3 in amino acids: CAWTSISGRGAGELFF. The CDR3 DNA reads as TGTGCCTGGACCTCAATTAGCGGGAGGGGGGCCGGGGAGCTGTTTTTT. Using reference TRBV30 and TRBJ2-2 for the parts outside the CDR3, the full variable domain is SQTIHQWPATLVQPVGSPLSLECTVEGTSNPNLYWYRQAAGRGLQLLFYSVGIGQISSEVPQNLSASRPQDRQFILSSKKLLLSDSGFYLCAWTSISGRGAGELFFGEGSRLTVL.

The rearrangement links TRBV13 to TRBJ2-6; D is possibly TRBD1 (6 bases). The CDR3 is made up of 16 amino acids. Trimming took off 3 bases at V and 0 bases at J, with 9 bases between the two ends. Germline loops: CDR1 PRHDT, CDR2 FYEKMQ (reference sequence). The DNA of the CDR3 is TGTGCCAGCAGCTTCTCAGGGGTCTCTGGGGCCAACGTCCTGACTTTC. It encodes CASSFSGVSGANVLTF.

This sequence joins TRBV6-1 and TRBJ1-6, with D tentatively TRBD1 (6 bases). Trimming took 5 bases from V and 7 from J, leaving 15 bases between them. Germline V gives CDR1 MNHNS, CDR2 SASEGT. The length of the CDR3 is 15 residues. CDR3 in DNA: TGTGCCAGCAGTAAACAGGGAGCTCAAAATTCACCCCTCCACTTT. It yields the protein CASSKQGAQNSPLHF.

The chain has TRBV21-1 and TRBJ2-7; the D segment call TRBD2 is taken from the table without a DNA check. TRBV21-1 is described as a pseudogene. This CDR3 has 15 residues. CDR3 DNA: TGTGCCAGCAGCCCTTGGAGGACGGGGTTCGACGAGCAGTACGTC. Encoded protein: CASSPWRTGFDEQYV.

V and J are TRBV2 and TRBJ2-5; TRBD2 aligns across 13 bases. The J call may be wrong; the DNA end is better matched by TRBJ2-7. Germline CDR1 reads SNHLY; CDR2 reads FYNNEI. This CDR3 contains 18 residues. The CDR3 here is CASREPGLAGSKGYEQYF. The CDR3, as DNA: TGTGCCAGCAGGGAACCGGGACTAGCGGGGAGCAAGGGCTACGAGCAGTACTTC.

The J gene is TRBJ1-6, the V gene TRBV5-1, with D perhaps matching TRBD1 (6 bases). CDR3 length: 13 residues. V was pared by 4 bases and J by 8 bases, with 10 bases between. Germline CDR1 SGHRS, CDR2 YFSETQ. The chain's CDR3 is CASSAQGYSPLHF. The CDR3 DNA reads TGCGCCAGCAGCGCGCAGGGGTATTCACCCCTCCACTTT.

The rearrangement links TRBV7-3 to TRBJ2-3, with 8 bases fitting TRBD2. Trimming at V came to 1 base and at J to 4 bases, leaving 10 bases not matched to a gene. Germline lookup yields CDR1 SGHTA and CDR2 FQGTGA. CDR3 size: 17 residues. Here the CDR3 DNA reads TGTGCCAGCAGCTTAAGGCCTAGCGGGCCCCTGGCAGATACGCAGTATTTT. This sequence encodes CASSLRPSGPLADTQYF.

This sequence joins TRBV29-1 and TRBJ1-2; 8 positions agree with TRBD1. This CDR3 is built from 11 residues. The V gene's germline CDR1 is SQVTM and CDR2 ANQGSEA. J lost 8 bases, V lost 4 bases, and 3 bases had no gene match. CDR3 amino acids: CSVGTGQGYTF. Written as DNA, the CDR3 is TGCAGCGTTGGGACAGGGCAAGGCTACACCTTC. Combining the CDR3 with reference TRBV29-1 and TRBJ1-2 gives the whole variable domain SAVISQKPSRDICQRGTSLTIQCQVDSQVTMMFWYRQQPGQSLTLIATANQGSEATYESGFVIDKFPISRPNLTFSTLTVSNMSPEDSSIYLCSVGTGQGYTFGSGTRLTVV.

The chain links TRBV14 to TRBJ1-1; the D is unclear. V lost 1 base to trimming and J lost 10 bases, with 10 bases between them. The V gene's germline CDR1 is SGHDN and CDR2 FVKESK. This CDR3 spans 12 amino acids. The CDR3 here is CASSQAGIGAFF. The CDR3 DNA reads TGTGCCAGCAGCCAAGCCGGGATCGGAGCTTTCTTT.

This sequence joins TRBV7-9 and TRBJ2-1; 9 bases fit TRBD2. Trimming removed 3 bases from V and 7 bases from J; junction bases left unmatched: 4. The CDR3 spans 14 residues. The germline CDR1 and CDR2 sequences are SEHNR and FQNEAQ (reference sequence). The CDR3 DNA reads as TGTGCCAGCAGCTTCGGGACTAGCAGGAATGAGCAGTTCTTC. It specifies CASSFGTSRNEQFF.

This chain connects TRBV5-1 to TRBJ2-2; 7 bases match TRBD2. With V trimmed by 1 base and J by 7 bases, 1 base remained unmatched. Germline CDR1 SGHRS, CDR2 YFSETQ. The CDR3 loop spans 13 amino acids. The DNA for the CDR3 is TGCGCCAGCAGCTTGCGGGGGGACGGGGAGCTGTTTTTT. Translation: CASSLRGDGELFF.

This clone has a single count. This chain's CDR3 is CASSLGRTGGIYNEQFF. Here the CDR3 DNA reads TGTGCCAGCAGCTTAGGTCGGACAGGGGGCATCTACAATGAGCAGTTCTTC. V usage is TRBV11-3 and J usage is TRBJ2-1; 11 nucleotides align to TRBD1. Germline CDR1 reads SGHNT; CDR2 reads YENEEA. Losses at the gene ends were 1 base for V and 3 bases for J; bases not matched to a gene: 5. This CDR3 contains 17 residues. Combining the CDR3 with reference TRBV11-3 and TRBJ2-1 gives the whole variable domain EAGVVQSPRYKIIEKKQPVAFWCNPISGHNTLYWYLQNLGQGPELLIRYENEEAVDDSQLPKDRFSAERLKGVDSTLKIQPAELGDSAVYLCASSLGRTGGIYNEQFFGPGTRLTVL.

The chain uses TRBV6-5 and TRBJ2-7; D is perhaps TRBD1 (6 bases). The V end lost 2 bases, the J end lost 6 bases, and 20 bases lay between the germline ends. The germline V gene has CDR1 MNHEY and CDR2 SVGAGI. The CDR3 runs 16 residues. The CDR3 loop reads CASSYLPRDIIGEQYF. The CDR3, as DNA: TGTGCCAGCAGTTACCTCCCCAGGGACATAATTGGCGAGCAGTACTTC.

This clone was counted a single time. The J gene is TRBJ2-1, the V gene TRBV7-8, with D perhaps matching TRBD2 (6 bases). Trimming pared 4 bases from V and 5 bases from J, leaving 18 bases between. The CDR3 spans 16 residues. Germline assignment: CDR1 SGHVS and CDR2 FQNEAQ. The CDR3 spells CASSSPIARRDNEQFF. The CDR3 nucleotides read TGTGCCAGCAGCTCTCCGATAGCCCGGAGGGACAATGAGCAGTTCTTC.

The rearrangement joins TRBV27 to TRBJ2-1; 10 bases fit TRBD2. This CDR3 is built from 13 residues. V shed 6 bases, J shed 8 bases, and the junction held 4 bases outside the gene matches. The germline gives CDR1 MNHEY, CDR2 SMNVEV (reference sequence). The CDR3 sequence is CASRDLAGDEQFF. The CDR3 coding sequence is TGTGCCAGCAGGGATCTAGCGGGAGATGAGCAGTTCTTC.

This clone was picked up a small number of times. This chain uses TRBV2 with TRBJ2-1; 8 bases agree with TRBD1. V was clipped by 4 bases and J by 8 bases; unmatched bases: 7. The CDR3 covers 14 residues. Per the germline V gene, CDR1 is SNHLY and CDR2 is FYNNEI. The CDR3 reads CASSARTGLDEQFF. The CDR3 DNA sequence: TGTGCCAGCAGTGCGAGGACAGGGTTGGATGAGCAGTTCTTC.

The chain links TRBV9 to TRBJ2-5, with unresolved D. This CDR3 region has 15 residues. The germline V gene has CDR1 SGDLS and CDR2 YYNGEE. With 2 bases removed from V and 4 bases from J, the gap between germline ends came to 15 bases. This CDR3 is CASSVGRKSLETQYF. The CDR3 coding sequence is TGTGCCAGCAGCGTTGGCCGTAAATCGCTAGAGACCCAGTACTTC.

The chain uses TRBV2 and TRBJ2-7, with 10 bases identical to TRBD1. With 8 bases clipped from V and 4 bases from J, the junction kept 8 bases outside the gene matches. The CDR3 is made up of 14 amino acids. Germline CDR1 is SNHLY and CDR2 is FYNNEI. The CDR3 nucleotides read TGTGCCAGCCAATTAGGACAGGGGGGTTACGAGCAGTACTTC. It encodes CASQLGQGGYEQYF.

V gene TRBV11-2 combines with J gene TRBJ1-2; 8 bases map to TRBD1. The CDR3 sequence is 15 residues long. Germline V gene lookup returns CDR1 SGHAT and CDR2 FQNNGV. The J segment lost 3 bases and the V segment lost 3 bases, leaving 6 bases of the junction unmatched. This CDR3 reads CASSLNRGTHYGYTF. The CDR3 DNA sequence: TGTGCCAGCAGCTTGAACAGGGGGACCCACTATGGCTACACCTTC.

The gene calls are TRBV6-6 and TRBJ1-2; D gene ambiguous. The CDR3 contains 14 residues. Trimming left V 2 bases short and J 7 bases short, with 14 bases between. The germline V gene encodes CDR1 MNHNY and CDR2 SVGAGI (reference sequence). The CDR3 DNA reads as TGTGCCAGCAGTTACGACGGCCTGGCGGGTGGCTACACCTTC. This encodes CASSYDGLAGGYTF.

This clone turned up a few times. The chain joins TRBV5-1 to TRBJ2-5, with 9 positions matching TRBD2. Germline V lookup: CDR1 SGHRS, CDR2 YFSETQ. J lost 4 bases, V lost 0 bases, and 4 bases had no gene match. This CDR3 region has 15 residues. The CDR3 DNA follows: TGCGCCAGCAGCTTGGAGACTAGCGGTACAGAGACCCAGTACTTC. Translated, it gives CASSLETSGTETQYF. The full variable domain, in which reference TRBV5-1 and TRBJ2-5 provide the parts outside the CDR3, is KAGVTQTPRYLIKTRGQQVTLSCSPISGHRSVSWYQQTPGQGLQFLFEYFSETQRNKGNFPGRFSGRQFSNSRSEMNVSTLELGDSALYLCASSLETSGTETQYFGPGTRLLVL.